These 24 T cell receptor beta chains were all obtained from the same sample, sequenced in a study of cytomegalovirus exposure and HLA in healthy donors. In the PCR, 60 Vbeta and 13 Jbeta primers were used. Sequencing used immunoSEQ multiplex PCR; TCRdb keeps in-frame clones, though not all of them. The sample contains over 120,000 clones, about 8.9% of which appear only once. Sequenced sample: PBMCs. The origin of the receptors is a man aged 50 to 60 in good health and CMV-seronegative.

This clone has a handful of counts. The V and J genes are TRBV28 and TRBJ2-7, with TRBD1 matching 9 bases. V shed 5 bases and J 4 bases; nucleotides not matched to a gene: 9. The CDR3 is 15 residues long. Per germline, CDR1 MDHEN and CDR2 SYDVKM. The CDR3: CASSPTGTGLYEQYF. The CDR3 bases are TGTGCCAGCAGTCCGACCGGGACAGGGCTTTACGAGCAGTACTTC.

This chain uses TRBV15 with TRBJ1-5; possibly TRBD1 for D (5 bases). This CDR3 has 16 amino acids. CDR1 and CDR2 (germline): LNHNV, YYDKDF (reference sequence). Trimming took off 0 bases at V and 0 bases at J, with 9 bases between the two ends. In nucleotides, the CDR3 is TGTGCCACCAGCAGAGACTTAGACAGTAGCAATCAGCCCCAGCATTTT. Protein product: CATSRDLDSSNQPQHF.

In DNA, the CDR3 is TGTGCCAGCTCACGGGATGGGACTCCCACCGCCTACGAGCAGTACTTC. The encoded protein is CASSRDGTPTAYEQYF. This chain joins TRBV18 and TRBJ2-7, with D perhaps matching TRBD2 (6 bases). Germline lookup yields CDR1 KGHSH and CDR2 LQKENI. Trimming removed 4 bases at V and 2 bases at J, with 18 bases between. CDR3 length: 16 amino acids.

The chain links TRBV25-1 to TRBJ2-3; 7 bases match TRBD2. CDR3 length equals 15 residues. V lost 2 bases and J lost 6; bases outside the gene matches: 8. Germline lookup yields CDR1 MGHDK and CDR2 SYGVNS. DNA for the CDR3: TGTGCCAGCAGTGAAGATCGGGGGGATTGGGATACGCAGTATTTT. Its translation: CASSEDRGDWDTQYF.

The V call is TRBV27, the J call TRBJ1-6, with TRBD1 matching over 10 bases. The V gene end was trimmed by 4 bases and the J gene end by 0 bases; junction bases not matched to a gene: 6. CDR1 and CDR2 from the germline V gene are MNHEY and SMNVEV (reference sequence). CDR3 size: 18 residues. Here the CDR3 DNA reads TGTGCCAGCAGTTGGGGGGGACAGGGGAGCTCCTATAATTCACCCCTCCACTTT. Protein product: CASSWGGQGSSYNSPLHF.

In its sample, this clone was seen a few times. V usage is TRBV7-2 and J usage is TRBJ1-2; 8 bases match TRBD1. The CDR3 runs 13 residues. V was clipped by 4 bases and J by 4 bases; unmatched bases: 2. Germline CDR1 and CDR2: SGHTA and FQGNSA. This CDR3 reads CASSSTGGYGYTF. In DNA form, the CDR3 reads TGTGCCAGCAGCTCAACAGGGGGCTATGGCTACACCTTC.

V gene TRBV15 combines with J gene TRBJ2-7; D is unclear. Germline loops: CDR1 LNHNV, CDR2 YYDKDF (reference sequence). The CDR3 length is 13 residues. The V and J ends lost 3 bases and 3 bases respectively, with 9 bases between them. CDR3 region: CATSRPPVYEQYF. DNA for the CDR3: TGTGCCACCAGCAGGCCCCCGGTCTACGAGCAGTACTTC.

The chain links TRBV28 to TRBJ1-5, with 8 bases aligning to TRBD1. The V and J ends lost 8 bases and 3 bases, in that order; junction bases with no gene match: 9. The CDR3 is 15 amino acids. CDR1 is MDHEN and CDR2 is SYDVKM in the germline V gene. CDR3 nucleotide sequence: TGTGCCAGCTATGGACAGGGACAGTCCAATCAGCCCCAGCATTTT. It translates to CASYGQGQSNQPQHF.

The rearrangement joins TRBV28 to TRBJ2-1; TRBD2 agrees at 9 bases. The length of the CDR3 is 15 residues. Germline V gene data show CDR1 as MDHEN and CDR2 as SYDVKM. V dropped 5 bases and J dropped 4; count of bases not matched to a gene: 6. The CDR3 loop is CASSQTSGRYNEQFF. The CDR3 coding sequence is TGTGCCAGCAGTCAGACTAGCGGACGATACAATGAGCAGTTCTTC.

The CDR3: CASSFRDSTQYF. Here the CDR3 DNA reads TGTGCCAGCAGTTTCCGGGACTCCACCCAGTACTTC. The chain employs TRBV27 and TRBJ2-7, with a weak D call TRBD2 (6 bases). CDR3 size: 12 residues. The V and J ends lost 3 bases and 10 bases respectively, with 13 bases between them. Germline CDR1 is MNHEY and CDR2 is SMNVEV (reference sequence).

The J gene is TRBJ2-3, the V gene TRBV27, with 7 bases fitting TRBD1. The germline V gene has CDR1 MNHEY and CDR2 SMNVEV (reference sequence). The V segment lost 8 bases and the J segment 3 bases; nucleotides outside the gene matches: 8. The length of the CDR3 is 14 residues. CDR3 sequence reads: CASGWNRGTDTQYF. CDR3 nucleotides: TGTGCCAGCGGTTGGAACAGGGGAACAGATACGCAGTATTTT.

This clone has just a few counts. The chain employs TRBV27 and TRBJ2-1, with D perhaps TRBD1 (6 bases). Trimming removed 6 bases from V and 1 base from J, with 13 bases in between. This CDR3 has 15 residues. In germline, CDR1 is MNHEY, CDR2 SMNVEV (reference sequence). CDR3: CASRLYRESYNEQFF. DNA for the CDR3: TGTGCCAGCAGACTCTACAGGGAATCCTACAATGAGCAGTTCTTC.

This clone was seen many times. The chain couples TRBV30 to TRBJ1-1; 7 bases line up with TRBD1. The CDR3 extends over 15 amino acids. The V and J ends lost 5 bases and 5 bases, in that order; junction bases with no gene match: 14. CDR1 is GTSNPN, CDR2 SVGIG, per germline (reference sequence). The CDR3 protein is CAWGRLQQGNTEAFF. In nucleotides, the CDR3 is TGTGCCTGGGGTCGCTTACAACAGGGGAATACTGAAGCTTTCTTT.

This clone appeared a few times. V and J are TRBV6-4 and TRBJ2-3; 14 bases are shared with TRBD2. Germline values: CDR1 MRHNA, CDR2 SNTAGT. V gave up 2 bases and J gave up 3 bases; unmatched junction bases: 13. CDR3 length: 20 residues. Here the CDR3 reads CASSDPFGLAGGQRTDTQYF. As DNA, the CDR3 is TGTGCCAGCAGTGACCCATTCGGACTAGCGGGGGGCCAAAGGACAGATACGCAGTATTTT.

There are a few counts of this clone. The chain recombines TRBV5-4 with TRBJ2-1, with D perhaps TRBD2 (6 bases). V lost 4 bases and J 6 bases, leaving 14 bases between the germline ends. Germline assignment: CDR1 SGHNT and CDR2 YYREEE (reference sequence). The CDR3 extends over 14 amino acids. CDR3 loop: CASSRTGRGNEQFF. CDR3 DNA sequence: TGTGCCAGCAGCAGGACCGGGCGGGGCAATGAGCAGTTCTTC. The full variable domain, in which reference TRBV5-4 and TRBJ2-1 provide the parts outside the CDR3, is ETGVTQSPTHLIKTRGQQVTLRCSSQSGHNTVSWYQQALGQGPQFIFQYYREEENGRGNFPPRFSGLQFPNYSSELNVNALELDDSALYLCASSRTGRGNEQFFGPGTRLTVL.

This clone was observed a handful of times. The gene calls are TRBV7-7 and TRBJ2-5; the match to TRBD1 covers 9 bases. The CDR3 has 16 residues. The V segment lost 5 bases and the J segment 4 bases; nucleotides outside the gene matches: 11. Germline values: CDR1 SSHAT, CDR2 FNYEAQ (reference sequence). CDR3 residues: CASSTDRGGGGETQYF. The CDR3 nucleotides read TGTGCCAGCAGCACGGACAGGGGAGGGGGAGGAGAGACCCAGTACTTC.

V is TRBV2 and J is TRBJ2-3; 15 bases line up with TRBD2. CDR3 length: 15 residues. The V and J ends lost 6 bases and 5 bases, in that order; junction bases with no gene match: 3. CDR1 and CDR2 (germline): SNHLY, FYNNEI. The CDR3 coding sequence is TGTGCCAGCAGGGGACTAGCGGGAGGCGGAGATACGCAGTATTTT. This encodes CASRGLAGGGDTQYF.

The CDR3 region is CASSVDSGLAGYNEQFF. The DNA for the CDR3 is TGTGCCAGCAGCGTAGATTCAGGGCTAGCGGGGTACAATGAGCAGTTCTTC. The chain combines TRBV9 with TRBJ2-1, with TRBD2 matching over 9 bases. This CDR3 is 17 amino acids long. CDR1 is SGDLS, CDR2 YYNGEE, per germline. Trimming cost V 0 bases and J 4 bases; bases outside gene matches: 8.

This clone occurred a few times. The CDR3 DNA is TGTGCCAGCAGCGGGACAGGGCTCGGGGATCAGCCCCAGCATTTT. Protein: CASSGTGLGDQPQHF. The rearrangement uses TRBV7-9 and TRBJ1-5; 9 nucleotides line up with TRBD1. CDR1 is SEHNR, CDR2 FQNEAQ, per germline (reference sequence). The V segment lost 5 bases and the J segment 5 bases; nucleotides outside the gene matches: 7. The CDR3 spans 15 residues.

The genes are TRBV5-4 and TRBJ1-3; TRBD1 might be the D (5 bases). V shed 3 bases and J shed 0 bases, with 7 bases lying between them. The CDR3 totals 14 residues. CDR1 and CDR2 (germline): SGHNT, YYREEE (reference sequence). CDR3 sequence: CASSSTGSGNTIYF. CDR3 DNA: TGTGCCAGCAGCTCCACAGGCTCTGGAAACACCATATATTTT.

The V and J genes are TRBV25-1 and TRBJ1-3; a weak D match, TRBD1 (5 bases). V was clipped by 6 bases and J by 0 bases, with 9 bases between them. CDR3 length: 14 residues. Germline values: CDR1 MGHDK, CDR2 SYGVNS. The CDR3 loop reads CASRATASGNTIYF. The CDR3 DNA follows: TGTGCCAGCAGAGCGACAGCCTCTGGAAACACCATATATTTT. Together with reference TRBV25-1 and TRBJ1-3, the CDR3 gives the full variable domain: EADIYQTPRYLVIGTGKKITLECSQTMGHDKMYWYQQDPGMELHLIHYSYGVNSTEKGDLSSESTVSRIRTEHFPLTLESARPSHTSQYLCASRATASGNTIYFGEGSWLTVV.

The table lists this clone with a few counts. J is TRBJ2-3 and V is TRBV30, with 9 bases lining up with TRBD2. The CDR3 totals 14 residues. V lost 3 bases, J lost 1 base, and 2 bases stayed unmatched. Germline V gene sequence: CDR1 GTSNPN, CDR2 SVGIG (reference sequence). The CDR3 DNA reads TGTGCCTGGAGGAAGCGGGGGGGCACAGATACGCAGTATTTT. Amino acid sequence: CAWRKRGGTDTQYF.

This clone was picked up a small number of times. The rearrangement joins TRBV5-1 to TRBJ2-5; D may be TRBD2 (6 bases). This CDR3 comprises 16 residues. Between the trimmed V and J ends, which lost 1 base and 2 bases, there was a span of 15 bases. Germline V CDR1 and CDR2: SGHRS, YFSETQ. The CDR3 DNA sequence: TGCGCCAGCAGCTTGACCCCAGCGGGTGGGCAAGAGACCCAGTACTTC. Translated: CASSLTPAGGQETQYF.

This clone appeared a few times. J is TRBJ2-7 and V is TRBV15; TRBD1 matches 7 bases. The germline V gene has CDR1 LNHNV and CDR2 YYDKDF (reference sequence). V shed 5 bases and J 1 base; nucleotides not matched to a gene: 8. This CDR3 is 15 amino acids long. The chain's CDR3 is CATSSPTGRSYEQYF. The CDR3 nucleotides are TGTGCCACCAGCTCCCCGACAGGGAGATCCTACGAGCAGTACTTC.